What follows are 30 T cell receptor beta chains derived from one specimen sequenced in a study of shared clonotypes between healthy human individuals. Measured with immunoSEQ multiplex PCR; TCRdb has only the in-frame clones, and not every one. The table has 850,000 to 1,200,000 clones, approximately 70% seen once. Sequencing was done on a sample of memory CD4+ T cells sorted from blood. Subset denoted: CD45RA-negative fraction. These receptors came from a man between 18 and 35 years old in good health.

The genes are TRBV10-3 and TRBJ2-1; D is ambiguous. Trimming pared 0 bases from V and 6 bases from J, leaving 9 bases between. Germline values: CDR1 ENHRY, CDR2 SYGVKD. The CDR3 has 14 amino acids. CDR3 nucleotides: TGTGCCATCAGTGAGTCCGTCTCCGCCAATGAGCAGTTCTTC. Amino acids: CAISESVSANEQFF.

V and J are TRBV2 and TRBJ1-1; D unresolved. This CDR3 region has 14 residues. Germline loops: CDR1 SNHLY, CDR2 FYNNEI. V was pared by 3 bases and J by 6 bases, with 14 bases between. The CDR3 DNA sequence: TGTGCCAGCAGTGAGAACAAGGTAGCGGCTGAAGCTTTCTTT. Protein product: CASSENKVAAEAFF.

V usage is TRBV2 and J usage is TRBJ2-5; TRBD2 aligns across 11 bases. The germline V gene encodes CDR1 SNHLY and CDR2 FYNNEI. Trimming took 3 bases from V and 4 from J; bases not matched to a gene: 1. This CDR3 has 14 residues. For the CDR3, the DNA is TGTGCCAGCAGTGATACTAGCGGGGGAGAGACCCAGTACTTC. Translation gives CASSDTSGGETQYF.

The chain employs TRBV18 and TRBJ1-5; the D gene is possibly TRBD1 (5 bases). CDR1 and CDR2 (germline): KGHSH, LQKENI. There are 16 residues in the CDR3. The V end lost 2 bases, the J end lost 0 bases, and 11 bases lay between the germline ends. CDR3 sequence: CASSPSGPVSNQPQHF. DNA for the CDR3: TGTGCCAGCTCACCATCGGGACCCGTTAGCAATCAGCCCCAGCATTTT.

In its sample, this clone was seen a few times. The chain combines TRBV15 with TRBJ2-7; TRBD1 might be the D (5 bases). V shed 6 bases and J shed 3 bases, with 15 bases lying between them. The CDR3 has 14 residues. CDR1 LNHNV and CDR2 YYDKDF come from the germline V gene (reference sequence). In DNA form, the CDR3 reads TGTGCCACCAGGCTATCGGACACGGACTACGAGCAGTACTTC. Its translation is CATRLSDTDYEQYF. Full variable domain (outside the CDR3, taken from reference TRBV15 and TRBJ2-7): DAMVIQNPRYQVTQFGKPVTLSCSQTLNHNVMYWYQQKSSQAPKLLFHYYDKDFNNEADTPDNFQSRRPNTSFCFLDIRSPGLGDTAMYLCATRLSDTDYEQYFGPGTRLTVT.

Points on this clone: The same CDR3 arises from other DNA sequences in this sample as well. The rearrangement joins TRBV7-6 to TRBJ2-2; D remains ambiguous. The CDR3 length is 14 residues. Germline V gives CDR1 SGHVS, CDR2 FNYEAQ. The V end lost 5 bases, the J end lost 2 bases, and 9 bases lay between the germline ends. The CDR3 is CASSPAVNTGELFF. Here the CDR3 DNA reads TGTGCCAGCAGCCCCGCGGTTAACACCGGGGAGCTGTTTTTT.

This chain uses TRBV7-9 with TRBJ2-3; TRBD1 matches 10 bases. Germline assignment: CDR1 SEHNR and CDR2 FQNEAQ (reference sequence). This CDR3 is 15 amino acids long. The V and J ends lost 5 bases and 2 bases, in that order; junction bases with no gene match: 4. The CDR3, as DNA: TGTGCCAGCAGCCGGGACAGGGGTTACACAGATACGCAGTATTTT. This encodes CASSRDRGYTDTQYF.

CDR3 sequence reads: CASSLRQGQETQYF. CDR3 coding DNA: TGCGCCAGCAGCTTAAGACAGGGTCAAGAGACCCAGTACTTC. The chain has TRBV5-1 and TRBJ2-5; TRBD1 matches at 7 bases. The CDR3 covers 14 residues. V trimming: 2 bases; J trimming: 2 bases; junction bases outside the gene matches: 3. Germline V gene sequence: CDR1 SGHRS, CDR2 YFSETQ.

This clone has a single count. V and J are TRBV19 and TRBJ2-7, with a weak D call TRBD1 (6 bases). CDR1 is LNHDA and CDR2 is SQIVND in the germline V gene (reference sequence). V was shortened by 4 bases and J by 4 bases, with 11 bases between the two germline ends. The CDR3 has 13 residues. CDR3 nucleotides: TGTGCCAGTAGTAGGACAGCCAATTACGAGCAGTACTTC. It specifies CASSRTANYEQYF.

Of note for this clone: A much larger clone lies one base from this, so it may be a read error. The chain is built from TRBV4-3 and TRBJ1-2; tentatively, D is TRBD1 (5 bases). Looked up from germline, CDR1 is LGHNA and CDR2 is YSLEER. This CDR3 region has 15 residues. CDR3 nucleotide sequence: TGCGCCAGCAGCCAAGATCTGGGGGTATCTAATGGCTGCACCTTC. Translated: CASSQDLGVSNGCTF.

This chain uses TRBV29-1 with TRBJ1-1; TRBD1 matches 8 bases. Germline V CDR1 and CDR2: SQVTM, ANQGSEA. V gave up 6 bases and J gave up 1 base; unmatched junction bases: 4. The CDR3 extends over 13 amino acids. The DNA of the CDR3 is TGCAGCGTGCACAGGGGGAGGAACACTGAAGCTTTCTTT. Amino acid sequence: CSVHRGRNTEAFF.

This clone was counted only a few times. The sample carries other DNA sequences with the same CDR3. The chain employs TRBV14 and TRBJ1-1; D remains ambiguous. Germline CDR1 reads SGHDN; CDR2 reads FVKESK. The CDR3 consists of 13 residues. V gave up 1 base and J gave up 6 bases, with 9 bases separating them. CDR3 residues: CASSQGGGSEAFF. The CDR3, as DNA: TGTGCCAGCAGCCAAGGAGGCGGATCTGAAGCTTTCTTT. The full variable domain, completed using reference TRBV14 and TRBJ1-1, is EAGVTQFPSHSVIEKGQTVTLRCDPISGHDNLYWYRRVMGKEIKFLLHFVKESKQDESGMPNNRFLAERTGGTYSTLKVQPAELEDSGVYFCASSQGGGSEAFFGQGTRLTVV.

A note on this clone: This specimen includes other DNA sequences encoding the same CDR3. As DNA, the CDR3 is TGTGCCAGCTCACCGGGAGGGAACTATGGCTACACCTTC. Protein: CASSPGGNYGYTF. The chain is built from TRBV18 and TRBJ1-2; D is uncertain. CDR3 size: 13 residues. V was pared by 3 bases and J by 2 bases, with 7 bases between. CDR1 and CDR2 from the germline V gene are KGHSH and LQKENI.

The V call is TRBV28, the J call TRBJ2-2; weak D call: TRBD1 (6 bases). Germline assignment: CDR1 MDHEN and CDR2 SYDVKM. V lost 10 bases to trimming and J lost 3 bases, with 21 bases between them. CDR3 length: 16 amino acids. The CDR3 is CATLNVGTTYTGELFF. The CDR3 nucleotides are TGTGCCACTCTAAATGTAGGGACAACCTACACCGGGGAGCTGTTTTTT.

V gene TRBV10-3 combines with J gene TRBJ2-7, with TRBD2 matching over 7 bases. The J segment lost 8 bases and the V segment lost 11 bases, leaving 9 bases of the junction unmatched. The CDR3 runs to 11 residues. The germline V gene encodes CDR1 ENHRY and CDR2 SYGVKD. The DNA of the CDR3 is TGTGCCTCCCGGGAGGATTATAAGCAGTACTTC. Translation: CASREDYKQYF.

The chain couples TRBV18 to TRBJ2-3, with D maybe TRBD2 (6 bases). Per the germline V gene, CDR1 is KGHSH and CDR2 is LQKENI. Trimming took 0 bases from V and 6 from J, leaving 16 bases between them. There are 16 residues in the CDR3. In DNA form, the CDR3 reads TGTGCCAGCTCACCACCGTCCCTAGCGCGCGTCGATACGCAGTATTTT. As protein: CASSPPSLARVDTQYF.

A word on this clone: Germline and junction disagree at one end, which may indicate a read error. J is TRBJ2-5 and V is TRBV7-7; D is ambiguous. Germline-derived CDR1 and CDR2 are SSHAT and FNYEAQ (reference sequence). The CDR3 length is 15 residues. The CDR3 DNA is TGTGCTAGCAGCTTAGCCCCAAGGGCGGCGGAGACCCAGTACTTC. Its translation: CASSLAPRAAETQYF.

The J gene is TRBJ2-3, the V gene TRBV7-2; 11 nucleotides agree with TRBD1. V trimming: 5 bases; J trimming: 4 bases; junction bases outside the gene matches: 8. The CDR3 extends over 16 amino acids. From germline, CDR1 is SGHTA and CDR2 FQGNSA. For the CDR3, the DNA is TGTGCCAGCAGCCTCCAAGCGGGACAGGGGGCAGATACGCAGTATTTT. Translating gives CASSLQAGQGADTQYF.

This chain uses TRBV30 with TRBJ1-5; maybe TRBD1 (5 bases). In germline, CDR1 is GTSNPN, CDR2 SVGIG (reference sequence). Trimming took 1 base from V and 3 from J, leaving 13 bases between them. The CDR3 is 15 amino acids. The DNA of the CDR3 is TGTGCCTGGAGTGATGGCAGGGCTCCCAATCAGCCCCAGCATTTT. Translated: CAWSDGRAPNQPQHF.

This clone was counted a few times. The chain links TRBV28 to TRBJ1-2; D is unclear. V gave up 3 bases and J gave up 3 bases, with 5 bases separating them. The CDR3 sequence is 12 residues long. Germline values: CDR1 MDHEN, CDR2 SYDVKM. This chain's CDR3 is CASSFRDYGYTF. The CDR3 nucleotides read TGTGCCAGCAGTTTTAGGGACTATGGCTACACCTTC.

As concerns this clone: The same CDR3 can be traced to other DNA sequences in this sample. The CDR3 region is CASSEAMNTEAFF. DNA for the CDR3: TGTGCCAGCAGTGAAGCAATGAACACTGAAGCTTTCTTT. V and J are TRBV2 and TRBJ1-1; the D is unclear. Deletions cut 0 bases from V and 0 bases from J, with 2 bases between. Germline CDR1 and CDR2: SNHLY and FYNNEI. The length of the CDR3 is 13 residues.

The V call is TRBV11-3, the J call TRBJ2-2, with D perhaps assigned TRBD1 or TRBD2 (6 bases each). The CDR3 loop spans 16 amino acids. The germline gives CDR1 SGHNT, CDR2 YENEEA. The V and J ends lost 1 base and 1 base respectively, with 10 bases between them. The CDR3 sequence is CASSLARGLNTGELFF. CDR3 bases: TGTGCCAGCAGCTTAGCACGGGGGCTGAACACCGGGGAGCTGTTTTTT.

Here the CDR3 DNA reads TGTGCCAGCAGTGGGACGAACAGGGGTAAACTGTTTTTT. Translation: CASSGTNRGKLFF. The chain combines TRBV25-1 with TRBJ1-4; TRBD1 agrees at 7 bases. The germline CDR1 and CDR2 sequences are MGHDK and SYGVNS. The length of the CDR3 is 13 residues. V trimming: 4 bases; J trimming: 11 bases; junction bases outside the gene matches: 7.

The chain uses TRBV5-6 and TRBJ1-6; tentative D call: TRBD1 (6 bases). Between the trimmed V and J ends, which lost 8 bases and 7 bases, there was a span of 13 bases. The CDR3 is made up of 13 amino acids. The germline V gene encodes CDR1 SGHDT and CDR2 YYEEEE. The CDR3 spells CASRGQTNSPLHF. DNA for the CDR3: TGTGCCAGTAGAGGACAGACGAATTCACCCCTCCACTTT.

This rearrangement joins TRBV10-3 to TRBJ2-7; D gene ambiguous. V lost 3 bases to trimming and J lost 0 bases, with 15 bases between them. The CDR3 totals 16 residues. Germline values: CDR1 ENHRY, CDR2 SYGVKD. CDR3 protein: CAISEINSGPSYEQYF. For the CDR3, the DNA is TGTGCCATCAGTGAAATAAACTCCGGGCCCTCCTACGAGCAGTACTTC.

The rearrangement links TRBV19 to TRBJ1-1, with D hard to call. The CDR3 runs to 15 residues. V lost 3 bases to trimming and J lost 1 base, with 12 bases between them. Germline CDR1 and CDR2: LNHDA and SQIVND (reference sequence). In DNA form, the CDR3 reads TGTGCCAGTAGTATTTCCCCGCGGAGGAACACTGAAGCTTTCTTT. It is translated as CASSISPRRNTEAFF.

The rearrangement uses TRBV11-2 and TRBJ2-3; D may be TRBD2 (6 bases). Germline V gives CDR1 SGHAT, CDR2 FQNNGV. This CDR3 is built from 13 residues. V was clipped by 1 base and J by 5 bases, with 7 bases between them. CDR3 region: CASSLAGVDTQYF. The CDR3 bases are TGTGCCAGCAGCTTAGCGGGGGTAGATACGCAGTATTTT.

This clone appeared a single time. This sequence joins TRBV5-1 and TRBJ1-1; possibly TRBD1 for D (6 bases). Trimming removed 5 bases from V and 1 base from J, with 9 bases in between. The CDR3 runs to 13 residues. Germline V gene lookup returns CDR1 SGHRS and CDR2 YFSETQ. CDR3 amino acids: CASSTGKNTEAFF. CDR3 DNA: TGCGCCAGCAGTACAGGGAAGAACACTGAAGCTTTCTTT.

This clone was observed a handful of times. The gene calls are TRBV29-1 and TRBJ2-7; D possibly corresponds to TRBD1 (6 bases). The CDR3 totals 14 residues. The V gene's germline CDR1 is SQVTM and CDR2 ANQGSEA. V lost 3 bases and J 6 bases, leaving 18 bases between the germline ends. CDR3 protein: CSVDRGSMGAEQYF. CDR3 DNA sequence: TGCAGCGTTGACAGGGGATCTATGGGGGCCGAGCAGTACTTC.

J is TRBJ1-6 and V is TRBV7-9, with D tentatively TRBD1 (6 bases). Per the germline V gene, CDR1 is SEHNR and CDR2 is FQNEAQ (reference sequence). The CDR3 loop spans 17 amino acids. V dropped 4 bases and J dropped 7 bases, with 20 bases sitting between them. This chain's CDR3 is CASSSPEGGLQNSPLHF. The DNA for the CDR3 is TGTGCCAGCAGCTCCCCGGAGGGGGGGCTACAGAATTCACCCCTCCACTTT.